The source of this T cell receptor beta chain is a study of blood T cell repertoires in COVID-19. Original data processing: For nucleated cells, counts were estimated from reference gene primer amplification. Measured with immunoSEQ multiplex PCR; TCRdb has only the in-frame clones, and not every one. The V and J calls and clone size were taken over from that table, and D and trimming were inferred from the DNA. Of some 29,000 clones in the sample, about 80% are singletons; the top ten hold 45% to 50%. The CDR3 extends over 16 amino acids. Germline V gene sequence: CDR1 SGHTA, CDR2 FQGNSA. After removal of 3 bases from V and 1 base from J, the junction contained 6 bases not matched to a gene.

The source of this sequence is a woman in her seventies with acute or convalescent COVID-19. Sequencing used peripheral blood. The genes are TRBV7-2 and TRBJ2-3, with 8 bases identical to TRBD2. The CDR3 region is CASSLAAGVGTDTQYF. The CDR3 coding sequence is TGTGCCAGCAGCTTGGCAGCGGGGGTCGGCACAGATACGCAGTATTTT.